These 32 T cell receptor beta chains share one sample of origin, sequenced in a study of neoadjuvant anti-PD-1 for oral cavity cancer. Some clones are missing from TCRdb's copy, which holds only in-frame ones; the method was immunoSEQ multiplex PCR. The sample lists tens of thousands of clones, 35% to 45% occurring once. Time point specified: after neoadjuvant nivolumab, at surgical resection. Sequenced material: tumor tissue, taken after nivolumab (anti-PD-1) treatment. The receptor set was obtained from a person between 40 and 85 years old with oral cavity squamous cell carcinoma.

The chain links TRBV19 to TRBJ2-2, with TRBD2 matching 7 bases. Trimming cost V 3 bases and J 3 bases; bases outside gene matches: 4. The CDR3 has 15 amino acids. CDR1 and CDR2 from the germline V gene are LNHDA and SQIVND (reference sequence). CDR3 region: CASSIGTTHTGELFF. The CDR3 region has the DNA TGTGCCAGTAGTATCGGGACTACACACACCGGGGAGCTGTTTTTT. Full variable domain (remainder filled in from reference TRBV19 and TRBJ2-2): DGGITQSPKYLFRKEGQNVTLSCEQNLNHDAMYWYRQDPGQGLRLIYYSQIVNDFQKGDIAEGYSVSREKKESFPLTVTSAQKNPTAFYLCASSIGTTHTGELFFGEGSRLTVL.

The V gene is TRBV28, the J gene TRBJ1-5, with D uncertain. Trimming took off 5 bases at V and 6 bases at J, with 14 bases between the two ends. Germline lookup yields CDR1 MDHEN and CDR2 SYDVKM. This CDR3 has 14 residues. CDR3 in amino acids: CASSPDQTRQPQHF. In DNA, the CDR3 is TGTGCCAGCAGTCCGGATCAAACCCGTCAGCCCCAGCATTTT.

This rearrangement joins TRBV6-6 to TRBJ1-2, with D possibly matching TRBD1 (5 bases). Trimming left V 2 bases short and J 0 bases short, with 10 bases between. CDR3 length: 15 residues. The germline V gene has CDR1 MNHNY and CDR2 SVGAGI (reference sequence). Here the CDR3 DNA reads TGTGCCAGCAGTTACCGAGGGGCACCTAACTATGGCTACACCTTC. Residues: CASSYRGAPNYGYTF.

V usage is TRBV5-1 and J usage is TRBJ1-1; 8 nucleotides match TRBD1. This CDR3 is 20 amino acids long. Germline CDR1 and CDR2: SGHRS and YFSETQ. J was trimmed by 1 base and V by 2 bases; bases with no gene match: 19. In nucleotides, the CDR3 is TGCGCCAGCAGCTTAGGGACAGGTTTTCTAGCAAGGGGGAAGAACACTGAAGCTTTCTTT. It codes for CASSLGTGFLARGKNTEAFF.

This clone is termed medium-sized. J is TRBJ2-1 and V is TRBV9; tentatively, D is TRBD2 (6 bases). The CDR3 is 15 amino acids. Germline assignment: CDR1 SGDLS and CDR2 YYNGEE. The V end lost 0 bases, the J end lost 6 bases, and 13 bases lay between the germline ends. In DNA, the CDR3 is TGTGCCAGCAGCGTAGGCGGGACCAGCCCCAATGAGCAGTTCTTC. It yields the protein CASSVGGTSPNEQFF.

This clone came up many times. The rearrangement uses TRBV27 and TRBJ2-6, with a possible D match to TRBD2 (5 bases). This CDR3 has 19 amino acids. V was clipped by 5 bases and J by 1 base, with 21 bases between them. The germline gives CDR1 MNHEY, CDR2 SMNVEV (reference sequence). CDR3 amino acids: CASSPTLQRSPSGANVLTF. CDR3 sequence (DNA): TGTGCCAGCAGTCCCACCCTACAGCGGAGCCCATCTGGGGCCAACGTCCTGACTTTC. Full variable domain (rest looked up from reference TRBV27 and TRBJ2-6): EAQVTQNPRYLITVTGKKLTVTCSQNMNHEYMSWYRQDPGLGLRQIYYSMNVEVTDKGDVPEGYKVSRKEKRNFPLILESPSPNQTSLYFCASSPTLQRSPSGANVLTFGAGSRLTVL.

This clone was observed a handful of times. The chain carries TRBV30 and TRBJ2-1; D uncertain. Trimming took off 4 bases at V and 2 bases at J, with 12 bases between the two ends. The CDR3 length is 14 residues. The germline V gene encodes CDR1 GTSNPN and CDR2 SVGIG (reference sequence). CDR3 in DNA: TGTGCCTGGACCGTAGGCAGCCCCTACAATGAGCAGTTCTTC. It encodes CAWTVGSPYNEQFF.

The sample holds many counts of this clone. As DNA, the CDR3 is TGCGCCAGCAGCTTGTCGGCAGGGGCCTATGGCTACACCTTC. It codes for CASSLSAGAYGYTF. V and J are TRBV5-1 and TRBJ1-2, with TRBD1 as a possible D gene (6 bases). V lost 1 base to trimming and J lost 4 bases, with 11 bases between them. This CDR3 comprises 14 residues. Germline CDR1 reads SGHRS; CDR2 reads YFSETQ.

The chain carries TRBV19 and TRBJ1-1; D is ambiguous. Trimming removed 8 bases at V and 1 base at J, with 14 bases between. The CDR3 contains 14 residues. Germline CDR1 reads LNHDA; CDR2 reads SQIVND (reference sequence). This chain's CDR3 is CASGFREPNTEAFF. The CDR3 DNA sequence: TGTGCCAGTGGCTTCAGAGAACCGAACACTGAAGCTTTCTTT.

V is TRBV28 and J is TRBJ2-7, with 8 bases lining up with TRBD1. CDR1 and CDR2 from the germline V gene are MDHEN and SYDVKM. V lost 8 bases, J lost 5 bases, and 14 bases stayed unmatched. The CDR3 has 15 residues. CDR3 coding DNA: TGTGCCAGCCAACTCGGACAGGGCAAGTACCACGAGCAGTACTTC. It is translated as CASQLGQGKYHEQYF.

The genes are TRBV28 and TRBJ2-5, with TRBD2 as a possible D gene (5 bases). CDR1 is MDHEN and CDR2 is SYDVKM in the germline V gene. The CDR3 consists of 13 residues. With 6 bases removed from V and 2 bases from J, the gap between germline ends came to 10 bases. The CDR3 DNA is TGTGCCAGCAGCCGCCCGGGGCAAGAGACCCAGTACTTC. Translation: CASSRPGQETQYF.

This clone is classed as medium-sized. The rearrangement links TRBV30 to TRBJ1-1; 8 bases are shared with TRBD1. CDR1 is GTSNPN, CDR2 SVGIG, per germline (reference sequence). The ends lost 0 bases at V and 0 bases at J; junction bases unmatched: 6. The CDR3 is 16 amino acids. In nucleotides, the CDR3 is TGTGCCTGGAGTGTCCCGACAGGGGCGATGAACACTGAAGCTTTCTTT. It yields the protein CAWSVPTGAMNTEAFF.

This clone was seen a few times. The J gene is TRBJ2-3, the V gene TRBV29-1; unclear D gene. The CDR3 totals 9 residues. From germline, CDR1 is SQVTM and CDR2 ANQGSEA. Trimming cost V 7 bases and J 6 bases, with 5 bases left between them. The CDR3 region has the DNA TGCAGCGCTGGGGATACGCAGTATTTT. Its protein is CSAGDTQYF.

This clone appeared a few times. This rearrangement joins TRBV19 to TRBJ1-5, with D hard to call. Trimming cost V 3 bases and J 4 bases, with 10 bases left between them. The CDR3 length is 14 residues. CDR1 is LNHDA and CDR2 is SQIVND in the germline V gene (reference sequence). The CDR3: CASSIGWSNQPQHF. The CDR3 DNA reads as TGTGCCAGTAGTATCGGGTGGTCAAATCAGCCCCAGCATTTT.

A few counts support this clone. The chain is built from TRBV7-9 and TRBJ1-2; D is perhaps TRBD1 (5 bases). The CDR3 contains 12 residues. The germline gives CDR1 SEHNR, CDR2 FQNEAQ (reference sequence). V was trimmed by 1 base and J by 5 bases, leaving 5 bases between them. DNA of the CDR3: TGTGCCAGCAGCTTAGGGGGGTATGGCTACACCTTC. Its translation is CASSLGGYGYTF.

The chain carries TRBV4-1 and TRBJ2-7; 8 nucleotides align to TRBD1. CDR1 MGHRA and CDR2 YSYEKL come from the germline V gene. CDR3 length equals 12 residues. The V and J ends lost 3 bases and 7 bases, in that order; junction bases with no gene match: 2. CDR3 sequence reads: CASSQTGVEQYF. In DNA, the CDR3 is TGCGCCAGCAGCCAGACAGGGGTAGAGCAGTACTTC.

J is TRBJ1-2 and V is TRBV28, with a weak D call TRBD1 (6 bases). CDR3 size: 14 residues. CDR1 and CDR2 (germline): MDHEN, SYDVKM. Trimming removed 4 bases at V and 8 bases at J, with 17 bases between. CDR3 nucleotides: TGTGCCAGCAGTTGGGGCTACAGGGCCGGGGGCTACACCTTC. It specifies CASSWGYRAGGYTF.

This clone was counted at least ten times. The chain employs TRBV30 and TRBJ1-2; no clear D gene. The CDR3 sequence is 11 residues long. Trimming left V 5 bases short and J 8 bases short, with 12 bases between. Germline V CDR1 and CDR2: GTSNPN, SVGIG (reference sequence). CDR3 sequence (DNA): TGTGCCTGGGGGCCCGGAGACGGCTACACCTTC. Its protein product is CAWGPGDGYTF.

This clone has only a few counts. The rearrangement joins TRBV7-6 to TRBJ2-7; the D is unclear. V was cut by 8 bases and J by 4 bases, with 9 bases left in between. The CDR3 is 11 amino acids. CDR1 and CDR2 from the germline V gene are SGHVS and FNYEAQ. The CDR3 bases are TGTGCCAGCCGAGAAGGATACGAGCAGTACTTC. This encodes CASREGYEQYF.

This clone occurred many times. The chain links TRBV6-5 to TRBJ2-7; TRBD1 matches 7 bases. Germline CDR1 and CDR2: MNHEY and SVGAGI. The CDR3 length is 14 residues. V dropped 6 bases and J dropped 2; count of bases not matched to a gene: 7. CDR3 loop: CASSATGPTYEQYF. CDR3 sequence (DNA): TGTGCCAGCAGCGCGACAGGGCCCACCTACGAGCAGTACTTC.

The chain recombines TRBV20-1 with TRBJ1-2; D call uncertain. CDR1 is DFQATT and CDR2 is SNEGSKA in the germline V gene (reference sequence). This CDR3 is built from 11 residues. Trimming shortened V by 6 bases and J by 11 bases, and 16 bases separated the two germline ends. CDR3 sequence: CSASGPGRYTF. Written as DNA, the CDR3 is TGCAGTGCGAGTGGCCCCGGGCGGTACACCTTC.

This clone has more than one count but fewer than ten. The V gene is TRBV7-2, the J gene TRBJ1-5; D gene unclear. The CDR3 has 14 residues. CDR1 and CDR2 (germline): SGHTA, FQGNSA. Trimming pared 5 bases from V and 0 bases from J, leaving 8 bases between. The DNA for the CDR3 is TGTGCCAGCAGCCCTTATCATAGCAATCAGCCCCAGCATTTT. It translates to CASSPYHSNQPQHF.

This clone was counted many times. The genes are TRBV9 and TRBJ2-5; TRBD1 matches at 10 bases. In germline, CDR1 is SGDLS, CDR2 YYNGEE. V trimming: 3 bases; J trimming: 4 bases; junction bases outside the gene matches: 15. The CDR3 length is 18 residues. Here the CDR3 DNA reads TGTGCCAGCAGCGGAATGGGGCTGAAGGGACAGGGGTCAGAGACCCAGTACTTC. It is translated as CASSGMGLKGQGSETQYF.

The V and J genes are TRBV19 and TRBJ1-5, with D hard to call. The length of the CDR3 is 15 residues. The germline V gene encodes CDR1 LNHDA and CDR2 SQIVND (reference sequence). The V end was cut by 4 bases, the J end by 0 bases, with 10 bases between. The CDR3 sequence is CASSTEGYSNQPQHF. The CDR3 DNA follows: TGTGCCAGTAGTACCGAAGGGTATAGCAATCAGCCCCAGCATTTT.

The sample holds a few counts of this clone. V gene TRBV19 combines with J gene TRBJ1-2; D may be TRBD1 (6 bases). The germline CDR1 and CDR2 sequences are LNHDA and SQIVND (reference sequence). Trimming shortened V by 5 bases and J by 6 bases, and 19 bases separated the two germline ends. This CDR3 spans 15 amino acids. This CDR3 is CASSRPRGGIDGYTF. The CDR3 DNA is TGTGCCAGTAGTCGCCCTCGAGGGGGAATTGATGGCTACACCTTC.

This clone was observed many times. The chain is built from TRBV7-9 and TRBJ1-5; D is ambiguous. Trimming stripped 5 bases from V and 5 bases from J, with 7 bases between. The germline V gene has CDR1 SEHNR and CDR2 FQNEAQ (reference sequence). CDR3 length: 12 residues. CDR3 sequence reads: CASSIIDQPQHF. In DNA form, the CDR3 reads TGTGCCAGCAGCATAATAGATCAGCCCCAGCATTTT.

The rearrangement uses TRBV19 and TRBJ1-2; TRBD1 matches 7 bases. This CDR3 is built from 13 residues. Germline V gives CDR1 LNHDA, CDR2 SQIVND (reference sequence). V dropped 5 bases and J dropped 2; count of bases not matched to a gene: 2. The CDR3 sequence: CASSLTGNYGYTF. DNA for the CDR3: TGTGCCAGTAGTCTGACAGGGAACTATGGCTACACCTTC.

The gene calls are TRBV11-2 and TRBJ1-6, with 8 bases identical to TRBD1. CDR3 size: 15 residues. CDR1 and CDR2 (germline): SGHAT, FQNNGV. The V segment lost 5 bases and the J segment 7 bases; nucleotides outside the gene matches: 7. CDR3 nucleotides: TGTGCCAGCAGCCTATGGACAGGGAGGAATTCACCCCTCCACTTT. Translation: CASSLWTGRNSPLHF.

The genes are TRBV27 and TRBJ2-1; D may be TRBD2 (6 bases). Germline loops: CDR1 MNHEY, CDR2 SMNVEV (reference sequence). The CDR3 is 14 amino acids. Trimming shortened V by 8 bases and J by 4 bases, and 15 bases separated the two germline ends. CDR3 DNA sequence: TGTGCCAGCGGAGTAGCGGCTGAGTACAATGAGCAGTTCTTC. It translates to CASGVAAEYNEQFF.

This clone has ten or more counts. This chain links TRBV30 with TRBJ1-5; D is uncertain. This CDR3 contains 14 residues. Germline-derived CDR1 and CDR2 are GTSNPN and SVGIG (reference sequence). With 5 bases removed from V and 3 bases from J, the gap between germline ends came to 14 bases. CDR3 region: CAWSRASSNQPQHF. CDR3 coding DNA: TGTGCCTGGTCTCGGGCCTCCTCCAATCAGCCCCAGCATTTT.

Sample share makes this clone medium-sized (0.01 to 0.1%). The chain recombines TRBV9 with TRBJ2-3, with 11 bases identical to TRBD1. The germline gives CDR1 SGDLS, CDR2 YYNGEE. Losses at the gene ends were 3 bases for V and 1 base for J; bases not matched to a gene: 7. This CDR3 has 17 residues. The CDR3 nucleotides read TGTGCCAGCAGCGGTTGGACAGGGGGCGTGGGCACAGATACGCAGTATTTT. Protein: CASSGWTGGVGTDTQYF.

This clone occurred a few times. The genes are TRBV9 and TRBJ1-2; no clear D. V was shortened by 7 bases and J by 8 bases, with 15 bases between the two germline ends. This CDR3 is built from 12 residues. CDR1 and CDR2 (germline): SGDLS, YYNGEE. The CDR3 DNA reads as TGTGCCAGCTCCTCCAAGGGCAGCGGCTACACCTTC. Its translation is CASSSKGSGYTF.